The source of this T cell receptor (beta chain) is a study of blood T cell repertoires in COVID-19. Study overall: Samples taken during acute and convalescent COVID-19 were collected in the United States, Italy and Spain. T cells, B-cell-depleted T cells, or PBMCs supplied cDNA or gDNA.

V lost 4 bases to trimming and J lost 5 bases, with 15 bases between them. CDR1 SGHRS and CDR2 YFSETQ come from the germline V gene. This CDR3 has 14 residues. As handled by the study authors: Quantification of nucleated cells was approximated via reference gene primer amplification. The assay was immunoSEQ multiplex PCR, and TCRdb's table has in-frame clones only and misses some. V and J calls and clone size are copied from that table; D and trimming were computed from the DNA. The table records tens of thousands of clones, roughly 80% of them present only once. The V and J genes are TRBV5-1 and TRBJ1-2; D remains unclear. What was sequenced was peripheral blood. The source of this sequence is a man between 65 and 79 years old who had recovered from COVID-19. This chain's CDR3 is CASSERTGGYGYTF. CDR3 nucleotides: TGCGCCAGCAGCGAAAGGACCGGCGGGTATGGCTACACCTTC.